This T cell receptor (beta chain) was retrieved from a study of tumor and adjacent non-tumor tissue in lung cancer. Turning to the study itself: Each sample yielded 3.5 million to 4.5 million productive TCRbeta reads on average.

As to this clonotype: One junction end does not reproduce the germline sequence, and a read error may be involved.

CDR3 length: 12 amino acids. The germline V gene encodes CDR1 MGHRA and CDR2 YSYEKL. This sample's RNA came from whole unsorted tissue. The library came from three nested PCR rounds adapted from ARM-PCR protocols. TCRdb called the multiplex PCR reads again in MiXCR, with one record for every CDR3 protein. The sample has fewer than 120,000 distinct CDR3 sequences, 84% seen once. Sequenced material: lung tumor tissue. The rearrangement joins TRBV4-1 to TRBJ2-2; no firm D call. The TCR originated in a man aged 70 or older with non-small cell lung cancer. CDR3 bases: TGCGCAAGCAGCAACTTTTCTGGGGAGCTGTTTTTT. Translating gives CASSNFSGELFF.